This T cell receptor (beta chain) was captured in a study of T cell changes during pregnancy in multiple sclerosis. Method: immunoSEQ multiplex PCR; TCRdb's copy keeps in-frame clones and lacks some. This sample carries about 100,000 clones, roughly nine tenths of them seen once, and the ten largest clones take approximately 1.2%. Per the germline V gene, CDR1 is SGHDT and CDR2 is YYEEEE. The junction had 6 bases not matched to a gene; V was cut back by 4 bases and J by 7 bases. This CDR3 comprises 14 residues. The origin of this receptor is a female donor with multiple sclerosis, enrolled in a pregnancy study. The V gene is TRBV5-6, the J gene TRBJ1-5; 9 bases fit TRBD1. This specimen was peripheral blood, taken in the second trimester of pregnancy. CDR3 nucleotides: TGTGCCAGCAGCAAACAGGGGGCAGGGCAGCCCCAGCATTTT. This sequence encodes CASSKQGAGQPQHF.